This TCR beta chain was found in a study of CD8+ T cells in alopecia areata. The study, taken as a whole, reports: Uncertainty about whether baseline CD8+ expansion is linked to response remains, with one nonresponder. Scalp and blood samples kept many expanded lesional clones throughout tofacitinib. Sequence data from scalp samples additionally include resident alphabeta T cells of normal skin.

Regarding treatment: oral pan-JAK inhibitor, 5-10 mg twice daily. RNA was isolated and reverse transcribed to cDNA, the sequencing template. Sequencing was performed with immunoSEQ multiplex PCR; in TCRdb, only in-frame clones are kept and a portion is missing. The sample comprises fewer than 200,000 clones, 50% to 75% of which are singletons, and roughly 17% rests with the top ten. About this clone: Its cognate antigen is unknown.

CDR1 and CDR2 from the germline V gene are SGHDT and YYEEEE. Trimming removed 0 bases from V and 0 bases from J, with 7 bases in between. The CDR3 length is 16 residues. This clonotype was sampled from a human donor with alopecia areata. Sequencing was performed on CD4+ T cells sorted from blood, taken between weeks 55 and 65, from a patient treated with tofacitinib. V usage is TRBV5-6 and J usage is TRBJ2-6; D perhaps matches TRBD1 (5 bases). This chain's CDR3 is CASSLAQGSGANVLTF. The DNA of the CDR3 is TGTGCCAGCAGCTTGGCGCAGGGCTCTGGGGCCAACGTCCTGACTTTC.